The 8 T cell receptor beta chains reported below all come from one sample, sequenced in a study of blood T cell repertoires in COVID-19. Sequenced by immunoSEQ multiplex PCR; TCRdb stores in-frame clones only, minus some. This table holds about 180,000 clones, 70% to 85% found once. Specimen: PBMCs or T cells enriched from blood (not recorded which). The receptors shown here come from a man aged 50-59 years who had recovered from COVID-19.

The CDR3 DNA sequence: TGTGCCAGCTCTCCGCTAGCGGAATACGAGCAGTACTTC. Translation gives CASSPLAEYEQYF. The gene calls are TRBV18 and TRBJ2-7; 7 nucleotides agree with TRBD2. CDR1 is KGHSH and CDR2 is LQKENI in the germline V gene. V trimming: 6 bases; J trimming: 4 bases; junction bases outside the gene matches: 6. CDR3 length equals 13 residues.

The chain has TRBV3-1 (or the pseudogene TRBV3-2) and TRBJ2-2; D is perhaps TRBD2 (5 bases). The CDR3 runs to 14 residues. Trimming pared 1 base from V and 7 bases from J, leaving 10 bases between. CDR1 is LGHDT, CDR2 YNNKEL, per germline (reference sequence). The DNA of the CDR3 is TGTGCCAGCAGCCAAGGGCGGGCGGACGGGGAGCTGTTTTTT. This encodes CASSQGRADGELFF.

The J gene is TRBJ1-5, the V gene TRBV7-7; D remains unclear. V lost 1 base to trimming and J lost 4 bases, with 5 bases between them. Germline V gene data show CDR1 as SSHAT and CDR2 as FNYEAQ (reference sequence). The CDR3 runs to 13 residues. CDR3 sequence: CASSLGQNQPQHF. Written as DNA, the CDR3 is TGTGCCAGCAGCTTAGGGCAGAATCAGCCCCAGCATTTT.

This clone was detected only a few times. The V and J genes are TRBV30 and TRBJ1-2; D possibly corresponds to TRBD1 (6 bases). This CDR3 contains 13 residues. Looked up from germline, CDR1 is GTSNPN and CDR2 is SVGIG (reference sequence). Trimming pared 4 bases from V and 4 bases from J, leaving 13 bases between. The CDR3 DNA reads TGTGCCTGGAATCCAGGGGAAAGCTATGGCTACACCTTC. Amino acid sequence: CAWNPGESYGYTF.

This CDR3 reads CASSPMGTSKYEQYF. CDR3 nucleotide sequence: TGTGCCAGCAGTCCTATGGGGACTAGCAAGTACGAGCAGTACTTC. The J gene is TRBJ2-7, the V gene TRBV28, with TRBD2 matching 9 bases. Germline CDR1 MDHEN, CDR2 SYDVKM. The CDR3 consists of 15 residues. J gave up 4 bases and V 5 bases, and 9 bases lay outside the gene matches.

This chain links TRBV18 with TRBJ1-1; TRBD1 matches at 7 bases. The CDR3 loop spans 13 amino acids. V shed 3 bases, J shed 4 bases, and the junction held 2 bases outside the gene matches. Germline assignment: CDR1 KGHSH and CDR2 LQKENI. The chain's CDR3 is CASSPPGGTEAFF. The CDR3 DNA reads TGTGCCAGCTCACCCCCAGGGGGCACTGAAGCTTTCTTT.

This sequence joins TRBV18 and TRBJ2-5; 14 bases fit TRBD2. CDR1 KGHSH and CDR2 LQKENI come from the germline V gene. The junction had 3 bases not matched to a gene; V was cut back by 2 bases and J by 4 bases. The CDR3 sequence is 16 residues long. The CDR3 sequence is CASSPGLAGGRETQYF. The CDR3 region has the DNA TGTGCCAGCTCACCAGGACTAGCGGGGGGACGAGAGACCCAGTACTTC. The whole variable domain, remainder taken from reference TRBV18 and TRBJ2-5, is NAGVMQNPRHLVRRRGQEARLRCSPMKGHSHVYWYRQLPEEGLKFMVYLQKENIIDESGMPKERFSAEFPKEGPSILRIQQVVRGDSAAYFCASSPGLAGGRETQYFGPGTRLLVL.

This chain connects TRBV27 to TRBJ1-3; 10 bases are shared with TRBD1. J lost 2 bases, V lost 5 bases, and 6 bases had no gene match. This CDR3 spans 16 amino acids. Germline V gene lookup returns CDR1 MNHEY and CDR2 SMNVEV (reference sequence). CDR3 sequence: CASSPTGTGAGNTIYF. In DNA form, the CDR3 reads TGTGCCAGCAGTCCAACCGGGACAGGGGCTGGAAACACCATATATTTT.